One and the same sample provided the 22 T cell receptor beta chains below, sequenced in a study of control samples from healthy donors and cancer patients. Clones were sequenced by immunoSEQ multiplex PCR, and TCRdb holds only the in-frame ones, with some missing. The sample carries under 150,000 clones, roughly 91% recorded once. Sequenced material: PBMCs. The receptors were gathered from a man in his fifties with head and neck cancer.

The rearrangement uses TRBV10-2 and TRBJ2-7, with D perhaps matching TRBD1 or TRBD2 (5 bases each). The CDR3 is made up of 13 amino acids. V lost 6 bases and J lost 0, with 9 bases in between. Germline CDR1 WSHSY, CDR2 SAAADI. The DNA for the CDR3 is TGCGCCAGCAGAGAGGGGATCTCCTACGAGCAGTACTTC. Residues: CASREGISYEQYF.

V usage is TRBV29-1 and J usage is TRBJ2-4, with unresolved D. CDR3 length: 14 residues. With 5 bases removed from V and 9 bases from J, the gap between germline ends came to 20 bases. Germline V lookup: CDR1 SQVTM, CDR2 ANQGSEA. The CDR3 here is CSVLPGPRWGIQYF. The DNA of the CDR3 is TGCAGCGTTCTTCCGGGCCCGCGGTGGGGCATTCAGTACTTC. Based on the CDR3 plus reference TRBV29-1 and TRBJ2-4, the full variable domain is SAVISQKPSRDICQRGTSLTIQCQVDSQVTMMFWYRQQPGQSLTLIATANQGSEATYESGFVIDKFPISRPNLTFSTLTVSNMSPEDSSIYLCSVLPGPRWGIQYFGAGTRLSVL.

The V gene is TRBV5-1, the J gene TRBJ1-6; the D is unclear. Germline V gene data show CDR1 as SGHRS and CDR2 as YFSETQ. This CDR3 spans 18 amino acids. Trimming removed 4 bases from V and 0 bases from J, with 17 bases in between. CDR3 DNA: TGCGCCAGCAGCAGCGGAACAATGGCGAGCTCCTATAATTCACCCCTCCACTTT. Its translation: CASSSGTMASSYNSPLHF.

The CDR3 sequence: CASSARQTGEQFF. The CDR3 nucleotides read TGTGCCAGCAGTGCACGACAGACGGGTGAGCAGTTCTTC. The chain employs TRBV2 and TRBJ2-1; tentative D call: TRBD1 (5 bases). Germline assignment: CDR1 SNHLY and CDR2 FYNNEI. V was shortened by 4 bases and J by 9 bases, with 13 bases between the two germline ends. The CDR3 runs 13 residues. The full variable domain, rest sourced from reference TRBV2 and TRBJ2-1, is EPEVTQTPSHQVTQMGQEVILRCVPISNHLYFYWYRQILGQKVEFLVSFYNNEISEKSEIFDDQFSVERPDGSNFTLKIRSTKLEDSAMYFCASSARQTGEQFFGPGTRLTVL.

The chain couples TRBV14 to TRBJ2-1; D remains unclear. The germline V gene encodes CDR1 SGHDN and CDR2 FVKESK. The CDR3 is 13 amino acids. V was pared by 5 bases and J by 1 base, with 6 bases between. CDR3 in DNA: TGTGCCAGCAGCTCGGAGTCCTACAATGAGCAGTTCTTC. Its protein product is CASSSESYNEQFF.

Here the CDR3 reads CASSFFSQDGQYF. The CDR3 DNA sequence: TGTGCCAGCAGTTTTTTTAGTCAAGACGGGCAGTACTTC. The chain is built from TRBV12-3 or TRBV12-4 and TRBJ2-7; no clear D gene. V lost 3 bases, J lost 9 bases, and 15 bases lay in between. The CDR3 is 13 amino acids.

CDR3 bases: TGTGCCAGCAGCTCGTGGCCGACTCCCAACAATGAGCAGTTCTTC. As protein: CASSSWPTPNNEQFF. The chain joins TRBV6-5 to TRBJ2-1; D gene unclear. The CDR3 covers 15 residues. The germline CDR1 and CDR2 sequences are MNHEY and SVGAGI. V shed 6 bases and J shed 5 bases, with 17 bases lying between them.

The rearrangement links TRBV5-1 to TRBJ2-2, with D uncertain. Germline V gene sequence: CDR1 SGHRS, CDR2 YFSETQ. Trimming took off 4 bases at V and 5 bases at J, with 12 bases between the two ends. The CDR3 extends over 14 amino acids. In DNA form, the CDR3 reads TGCGCCAGCAGCCAGCCCGAGGCGACCGGGGAGCTGTTTTTT. As protein: CASSQPEATGELFF.

V usage is TRBV7-6 and J usage is TRBJ2-1; maybe TRBD1 (5 bases). Trimming stripped 2 bases from V and 7 bases from J, with 18 bases between. There are 16 residues in the CDR3. Per the germline V gene, CDR1 is SGHVS and CDR2 is FNYEAQ. CDR3 nucleotides: TGTGCCAGCAGCTTAAGCAGCAGGGCCCACGGGAATGAGCAGTTCTTC. Its translation: CASSLSSRAHGNEQFF.

The chain links TRBV27 to TRBJ1-6, with D possibly TRBD1 on 6 matching bases. Germline-derived CDR1 and CDR2 are MNHEY and SMNVEV (reference sequence). V lost 2 bases to trimming and J lost 12 bases, with 11 bases between them. CDR3 length: 13 amino acids. DNA for the CDR3: TGTGCCAGCAGTTTAAGGGACACCAGACCCCTCCACTTT. Translation: CASSLRDTRPLHF.

This clone was found once. The chain has TRBV5-5 and TRBJ1-1; D is ambiguous. The V gene's germline CDR1 is SGHKS and CDR2 YYEKEE (reference sequence). Trimming removed 1 base from V and 1 base from J, with 11 bases in between. The CDR3 runs 15 residues. The CDR3 bases are TGTGCCAGCAGCTTGACAAGAGCGGGGAACACTGAAGCTTTCTTT. Protein: CASSLTRAGNTEAFF.

The chain recombines TRBV5-4 with TRBJ1-6; D remains unclear. Trimming cost V 0 bases and J 0 bases, with 10 bases left between them. The germline V gene has CDR1 SGHNT and CDR2 YYREEE (reference sequence). The CDR3 is made up of 17 amino acids. In nucleotides, the CDR3 is TGTGCCAGCAGCTTGGTAGGCGGTAGCTCCTATAATTCACCCCTCCACTTT. It translates to CASSLVGGSSYNSPLHF.

This sequence joins TRBV7-3 and TRBJ1-3; D is undetermined. There are 15 residues in the CDR3. Germline V gene sequence: CDR1 SGHTA, CDR2 FQGTGA. Trimming took 2 bases from V and 0 from J, leaving 8 bases between them. CDR3 DNA: TGTGCCAGCAGCTTAGACGGATACTCTGGAAACACCATATATTTT. Amino acids: CASSLDGYSGNTIYF.

The chain carries TRBV30 and TRBJ2-5; D possibly matches TRBD1 or TRBD2 (5 bases each). The CDR3 is 17 amino acids. The ends were cut back, 4 bases at V and 5 bases at J, with 26 bases in the middle. From germline, CDR1 is GTSNPN and CDR2 SVGIG (reference sequence). CDR3: CAWTPIPGTPGSETQYF. The CDR3 nucleotides read TGTGCCTGGACTCCCATTCCCGGGACCCCAGGGTCGGAGACCCAGTACTTC.

The rearrangement uses TRBV28 and TRBJ2-5, with D unresolved. Germline-derived CDR1 and CDR2 are MDHEN and SYDVKM. The CDR3 consists of 14 residues. With 4 bases removed from V and 7 bases from J, the gap between germline ends came to 16 bases. CDR3 sequence: CASSYGQLLRTQYF. In DNA form, the CDR3 reads TGTGCCAGCAGTTATGGCCAGTTATTAAGGACCCAGTACTTC.

Remarks on this clone: Other DNA sequences in this sample translate to the same CDR3. The rearrangement links TRBV28 to TRBJ2-5; TRBD1 aligns across 8 bases. Germline V gene lookup returns CDR1 MDHEN and CDR2 SYDVKM. CDR3 length: 14 residues. Germline trimming cut 4 bases from V and 4 bases from J; bases unmatched to any gene: 5. CDR3 sequence reads: CASSSQGARETQYF. The CDR3 DNA follows: TGTGCCAGCAGTTCCCAGGGGGCGCGAGAGACCCAGTACTTC.

This sequence joins TRBV6-4 and TRBJ2-2; TRBD1 matches 9 bases. Germline CDR1 reads MRHNA; CDR2 reads SNTAGT. Trimming at V came to 6 bases and at J to 3 bases, leaving 8 bases not matched to a gene. The CDR3 loop spans 16 amino acids. The CDR3 bases are TGTGCCAGCAGAACCCAGGGACAGGGTTACACCGGGGAGCTGTTTTTT. This gives the protein CASRTQGQGYTGELFF.

V usage is TRBV7-9 and J usage is TRBJ1-1; D remains unclear. CDR1 is SEHNR, CDR2 FQNEAQ, per germline (reference sequence). The CDR3 is made up of 13 amino acids. Trimming pared 3 bases from V and 6 bases from J, leaving 11 bases between. The CDR3 sequence is CASSFSPRAEAFF. The CDR3, as DNA: TGTGCCAGCAGCTTCTCTCCTAGGGCTGAAGCTTTCTTT.

The chain employs TRBV19 and TRBJ2-5; D gene ambiguous. The length of the CDR3 is 15 residues. V was clipped by 2 bases and J by 5 bases, with 15 bases between them. Germline lookup yields CDR1 LNHDA and CDR2 SQIVND (reference sequence). The CDR3 coding sequence is TGTGCCAGTAGTATAAGTAGTGGCGTTGGTGAGACCCAGTACTTC. Translated, it gives CASSISSGVGETQYF.

V gene TRBV6-5 combines with J gene TRBJ2-5, with TRBD1 identical over 8 bases. The CDR3 is 13 residues long. Per the germline V gene, CDR1 is MNHEY and CDR2 is SVGAGI. Trimming took 4 bases from V and 3 from J; bases not matched to a gene: 1. CDR3 in amino acids: CASSSGQEETQYF. The CDR3 bases are TGTGCCAGCAGTTCGGGACAGGAAGAGACCCAGTACTTC.

J is TRBJ2-1 and V is TRBV18; possibly TRBD2 for D (5 bases). CDR1 and CDR2 from the germline V gene are KGHSH and LQKENI. CDR3 size: 14 residues. Trimming took 4 bases from V and 8 from J, leaving 15 bases between them. CDR3 amino acids: CASSLSTSPDEQFF. The CDR3 coding sequence is TGTGCCAGCTCACTATCCACTAGTCCGGATGAGCAGTTCTTC.

In nucleotides, the CDR3 is TGTGCCAGCAAGATTGAAAGGGGTCGCACCGGGGAGCTGTTTTTT. Its protein is CASKIERGRTGELFF. V is TRBV2 and J is TRBJ2-2; the D gene is possibly TRBD1 (5 bases). The CDR3 loop spans 15 amino acids. Germline CDR1 and CDR2: SNHLY and FYNNEI. V lost 7 bases to trimming and J lost 4 bases, with 16 bases between them.